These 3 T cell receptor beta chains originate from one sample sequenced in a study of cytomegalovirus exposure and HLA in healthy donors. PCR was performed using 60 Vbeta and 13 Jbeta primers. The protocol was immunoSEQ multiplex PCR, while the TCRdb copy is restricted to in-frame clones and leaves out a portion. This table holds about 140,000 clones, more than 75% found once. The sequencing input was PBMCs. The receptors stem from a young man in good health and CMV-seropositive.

CDR3 DNA: TGCAGCTTGCAGAACCGTTTTAACTATGGCTACACCTTC. Translating it yields CSLQNRFNYGYTF. This chain links TRBV29-1 with TRBJ1-2, with no clear D. Between the trimmed V and J ends, which lost 8 bases and 1 base, there was a span of 14 bases. CDR3 size: 13 residues. In germline, CDR1 is SQVTM, CDR2 ANQGSEA.

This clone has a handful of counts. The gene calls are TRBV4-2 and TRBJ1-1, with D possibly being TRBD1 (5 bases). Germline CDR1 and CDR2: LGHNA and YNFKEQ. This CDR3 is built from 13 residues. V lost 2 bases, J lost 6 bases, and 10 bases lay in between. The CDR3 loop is CASSQTLGAEAFF. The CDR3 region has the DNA TGTGCCAGCAGCCAAACCCTAGGGGCTGAAGCTTTCTTT.

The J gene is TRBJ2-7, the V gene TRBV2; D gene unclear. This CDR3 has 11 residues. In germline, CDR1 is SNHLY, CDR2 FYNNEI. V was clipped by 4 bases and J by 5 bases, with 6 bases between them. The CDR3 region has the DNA TGTGCCAGCAGTGGAAGCCACGAGCAGTACTTC. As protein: CASSGSHEQYF.